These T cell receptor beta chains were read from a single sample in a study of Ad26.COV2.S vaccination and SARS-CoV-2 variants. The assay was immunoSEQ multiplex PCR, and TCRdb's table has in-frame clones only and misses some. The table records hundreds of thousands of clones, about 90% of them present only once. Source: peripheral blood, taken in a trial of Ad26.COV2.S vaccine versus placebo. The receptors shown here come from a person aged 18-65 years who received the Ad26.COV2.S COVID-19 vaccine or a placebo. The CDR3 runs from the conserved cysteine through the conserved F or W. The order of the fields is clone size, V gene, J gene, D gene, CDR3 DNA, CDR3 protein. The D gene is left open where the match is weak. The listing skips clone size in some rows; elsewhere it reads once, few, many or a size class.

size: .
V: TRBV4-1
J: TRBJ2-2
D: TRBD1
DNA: TGCGCCAGCAGCGTGCCAGGGGGTAGGGGCACCGGGGAGCTGTTTTTT
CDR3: CASSVPGGRGTGELFF

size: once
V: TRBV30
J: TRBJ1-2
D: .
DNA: TGTGCCTGGAGCACCCCCCCGGGAGGGGCGTCTGGCTACACCTTC
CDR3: CAWSTPPGGASGYTF

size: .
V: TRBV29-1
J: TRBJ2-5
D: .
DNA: TGCAGCGTGTTGGGGGAGACCCAGTACTTC
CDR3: CSVLGETQYF

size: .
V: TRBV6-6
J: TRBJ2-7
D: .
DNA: TGTGCCAGCAGTTACTCGACGGGGATCCAATACGAGCAGTACTTC
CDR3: CASSYSTGIQYEQYF

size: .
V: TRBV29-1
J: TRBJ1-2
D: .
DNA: TGCAGCGTCGAGGAGGGGTATGGCTACACCTTC
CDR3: CSVEEGYGYTF

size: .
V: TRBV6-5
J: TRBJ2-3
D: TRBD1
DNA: TGTGCCAGCACTAAACAGGGGAGCACAGATACGCAGTATTTT
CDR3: CASTKQGSTDTQYF

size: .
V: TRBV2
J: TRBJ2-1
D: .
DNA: TGTGCCAGCAGTGAGACTTATGGGGGATACAATGAGCAGTTCTTC
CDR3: CASSETYGGYNEQFF

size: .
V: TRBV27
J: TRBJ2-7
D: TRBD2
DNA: TGTGCCAGCAGTTTCCGGCACGCGGGTTTAGCGGGGGTCCCCTACGAGCAGTACTTC
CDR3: CASSFRHAGLAGVPYEQYF

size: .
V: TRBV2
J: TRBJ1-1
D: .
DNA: TGTGCCAGCAGCCTGACACAGTCGAACACTGAAGCTTTCTTT
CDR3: CASSLTQSNTEAFF

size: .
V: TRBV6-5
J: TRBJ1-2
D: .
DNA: TGTGCCAGCAGTTGGGGACAAAACTATGGCTACACCTTC
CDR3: CASSWGQNYGYTF

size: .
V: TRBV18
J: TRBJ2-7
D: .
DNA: TGTGCCAGCTCTCCGGGACTGCTTTCCTACGAGCAGTACTTC
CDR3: CASSPGLLSYEQYF

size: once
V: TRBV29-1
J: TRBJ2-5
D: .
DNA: TGCAGCGGGAGAAGCGGGGAGACCCAGTACTTC
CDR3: CSGRSGETQYF

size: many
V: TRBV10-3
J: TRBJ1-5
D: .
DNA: TGTGCCACCCAGCAAGGGGGTAGCAATCAGCCCCAGCATTTT
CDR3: CATQQGGSNQPQHF

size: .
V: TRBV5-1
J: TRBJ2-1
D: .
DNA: TGCGCCAGCAGCTTGGAGGCGGGGCGCGGGAATGAGCAGTTCTTC
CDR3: CASSLEAGRGNEQFF

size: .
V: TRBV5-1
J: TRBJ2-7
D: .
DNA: TGCGCCAGCAGCTTAGGTGGGACCGCGACCTACGAGCAGTACTTC
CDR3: CASSLGGTATYEQYF

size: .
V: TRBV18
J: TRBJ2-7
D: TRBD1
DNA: TGTGCCAGCTCACCGCCGGGACAGGGATTTCAAGAGCAGTACTTC
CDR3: CASSPPGQGFQEQYF

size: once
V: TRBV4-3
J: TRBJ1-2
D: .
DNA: TGCGCCAGCAGCCAAGATTTCGGCAGTCGGGGCTACACCTTC
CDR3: CASSQDFGSRGYTF

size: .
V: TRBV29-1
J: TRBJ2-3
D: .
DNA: TGCAGCGCCGAGACAGAATCTAGCACAGATACGCAGTATTTT
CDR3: CSAETESSTDTQYF

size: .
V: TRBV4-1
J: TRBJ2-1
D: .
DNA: TGCGCCAGCAGCCAAGATGTCGGGCAGGGCTACAATGAGCAGTTCTTC
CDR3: CASSQDVGQGYNEQFF

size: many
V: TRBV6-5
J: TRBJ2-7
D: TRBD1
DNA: TGTGCCAGCAGGGGGACAGATTCCTACGAGCAGTACTTC
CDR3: CASRGTDSYEQYF